The present T cell receptor (beta chain) was sequenced within a study of control samples from healthy donors and cancer patients. Germline-derived CDR1 and CDR2 are SGHTA and FQGNSA. Germline trimming cut 1 base from V and 7 bases from J; bases unmatched to any gene: 15. The CDR3 covers 17 residues. TCRdb's table, derived via immunoSEQ multiplex PCR, lists solely in-frame clones and lacks some. Of 100,000 to 150,000 clones listed, approximately 90% are singletons. The rearrangement joins TRBV7-2 to TRBJ1-2, with 7 bases lining up with TRBD1. Specimen: blood. The TCR originated in a woman younger than 30 in good health. This chain's CDR3 is CASSLVSTTGRAAGYTF. In nucleotides, the CDR3 is TGTGCCAGCAGCTTAGTTTCTACGACAGGGAGGGCCGCTGGCTACACCTTC.